This is a list of T cell receptor beta chains from one sample in a study of shared clonotypes between healthy human individuals. Profiled with immunoSEQ multiplex PCR; TCRdb holds only in-frame clones, not every one. The sample consists of 950,000 to 1,100,000 clones, 78% of them appearing once. The source material was memory CD4+ T cells from PBMCs. The receptors here all came from a young man in good health. Some clones in this sample may be carry-over from other donors' samples. Both conserved end residues are part of each CDR3. The D gene is left open where the match is weak. Size values are once, few and many counts, or a class for expanded clones, and some rows have none.

j_call,d_call,v_call,clone_size,cdr3_aa,cdr3_nt
TRBJ2-5,TRBD1,TRBV5-6,NA,CASSPVGQGGETQYF,TGTGCCAGCAGCCCCGTGGGACAGGGGGGAGAGACCCAGTACTTC
TRBJ1-2,NA,TRBV6-6,NA,CASSEQMTGYGYTF,TGTGCCAGCAGCGAACAAATGACAGGCTATGGCTACACCTTC
TRBJ2-1,TRBD1,TRBV5-6,NA,CASSSGTGESYNEQFF,TGTGCCAGCAGCTCGGGGACAGGGGAGTCCTACAATGAGCAGTTCTTC
TRBJ1-5,NA,TRBV4-1,few,CASSQELKQPQHF,TGCGCCAGCAGCCAAGAGCTGAAGCAGCCCCAGCATTTT
TRBJ2-7,TRBD1,TRBV28,NA,CASSSPGQGPYEQHF,TGTGCCAGCAGTTCGCCGGGACAGGGCCCCTACGAGCAGCACTTC
TRBJ2-7,NA,TRBV12-1,NA,CASSAIAGSIYEQYF,TGTGCCAGCAGCGCCATAGCGGGAAGTATCTACGAGCAGTACTTC
TRBJ2-7,TRBD1,TRBV11-2,few,CASSLVRDRAYEQYF,TGTGCCAGCAGCTTAGTTAGGGACAGAGCCTACGAGCAGTACTTC
TRBJ1-4,NA,TRBV29-1,NA,CSVSDGPNEKLFF,TGCAGCGTTTCGGACGGACCTAATGAAAAACTGTTTTTT
TRBJ2-5,TRBD2,TRBV10-3,NA,CAIAAMSGSGETQYF,TGTGCCATAGCTGCGATGAGCGGGAGTGGGGAGACCCAGTACTTC
TRBJ2-3,TRBD1,TRBV6-6,once,CASSGDRSPDTQYF,TGTGCCAGCAGCGGGGACAGGAGCCCAGATACGCAGTATTTT
TRBJ1-5,NA,TRBV6-5,few,CASSFLYGNQPQHF,TGTGCCAGCAGCTTTTTGTATGGCAATCAGCCCCAGCATTTT
TRBJ2-3,TRBD2,TRBV7-8,NA,CASSSLTSGRAADTQYF,TGTGCCAGCAGCTCTCTCACTAGCGGGAGGGCCGCAGATACGCAGTATTTT
TRBJ2-1,TRBD1,TRBV18,NA,CASSPGQVPYGQFF,TGTGCCAGCTCACCGGGACAGGTTCCTTATGGGCAGTTCTTC
TRBJ2-1,TRBD2,TRBV19,NA,CASRQNLADNEQFF,TGTGCCAGTAGACAGAATCTAGCGGACAATGAGCAGTTCTTC
TRBJ2-1,NA,TRBV7-2,NA,CASSSGTGENNEQFF,TGTGCCAGCAGCTCCGGGACTGGCGAAAACAATGAGCAGTTCTTC
TRBJ2-1,NA,TRBV2,few,CASSVSGNEQFF,TGTGCCAGCAGTGTTAGCGGCAATGAGCAGTTCTTC
TRBJ2-1,NA,TRBV6-5,once,CASSSTTGIKNEQFF,TGTGCCAGCAGTTCGACGACTGGAATTAAGAATGAGCAGTTCTTC
TRBJ1-1,NA,TRBV25-1,NA,CATLNPANTEAFF,TGTGCCACCCTGAATCCCGCGAACACTGAAGCTTTCTTT
TRBJ2-2,NA,TRBV6-1,NA,CASSEGGGHGAYDTGELFF,TGTGCCAGCAGCGAAGGGGGGGGGCATGGAGCCTATGACACCGGGGAGCTGTTTTTT
TRBJ2-5,TRBD1,TRBV11-2,NA,CASSFGTGGQETQYF,TGTGCCAGCAGCTTCGGGACAGGGGGCCAAGAGACCCAGTACTTC
TRBJ2-1,TRBD2,TRBV28,NA,CASSSLAGGPGVEQFF,TGTGCCAGCAGTTCGCTAGCGGGAGGGCCTGGTGTTGAGCAGTTCTTC
TRBJ2-7,TRBD2,TRBV5-1,NA,CASSAMALAGGNEQYF,TGCGCCAGCAGCGCTATGGCGCTTGCGGGAGGAAACGAGCAGTACTTC
TRBJ2-7,TRBD1,TRBV10-3,NA,CAISESGQSFYEQYF,TGTGCCATCAGTGAATCGGGACAGAGTTTTTACGAGCAGTACTTC
TRBJ1-4,NA,TRBV2,NA,CASIRGTGEKLFF,TGTGCCAGCATTAGGGGAACCGGTGAAAAACTGTTTTTT
TRBJ2-7,NA,TRBV5-6,NA,CASSPGRQSSYEQYF,TGTGCCAGCAGCCCGGGCAGGCAGAGCTCCTACGAGCAGTACTTC
TRBJ2-3,NA,TRBV14,NA,CASSQMTTDTQYF,TGTGCCAGCAGCCAAATGACCACAGATACGCAGTATTTT
TRBJ2-6,NA,TRBV25-1,NA,CASRGGHGANVLTF,TGTGCCAGCAGAGGGGGGCACGGGGCCAACGTCCTGACTTTC
TRBJ2-1,NA,TRBV6-5,NA,CASSLGLFNEQFF,TGTGCCAGCAGCCTAGGACTTTTCAATGAGCAGTTCTTC
TRBJ1-3,NA,TRBV6-1,NA,CASSEGAGPYSGNTIYF,TGTGCCAGCAGTGAAGGGGCGGGTCCCTACTCTGGAAACACCATATATTTT
TRBJ2-1,NA,TRBV11-3,NA,CASSLGGEVYNEQFF,TGTGCCAGCAGCTTAGGGGGGGAGGTCTACAATGAGCAGTTCTTC
TRBJ1-5,NA,TRBV7-9,once,CASSLLAGGNQPQHF,TGTGCCAGCAGCTTACTCGCAGGGGGCAATCAGCCCCAGCATTTT
TRBJ1-2,NA,TRBV20-1,NA,CSARDSYGYTF,TGCAGTGCTAGGGACTCCTATGGCTACACCTTC
TRBJ2-2,NA,TRBV12-2,few,CASRSNIVSSGNTGELFF,TGTGCAAGTCGCTCTAACATAGTTAGCAGTGGGAACACCGGGGAGCTGTTTTTT
TRBJ2-2,TRBD1,TRBV30,NA,CAWSLDRATGELFF,TGTGCCTGGAGTTTGGACAGGGCCACCGGGGAGCTGTTTTTT
TRBJ2-2,TRBD2,TRBV18,few,CASSPPAGGTGELFF,TGTGCCAGCTCACCACCGGCGGGAGGCACCGGGGAGCTGTTTTTT
TRBJ1-1,NA,TRBV19,NA,CASRPNSGTPLNTEAFF,TGTGCCAGTAGACCAAATTCAGGGACTCCTTTGAACACTGAAGCTTTCTTT
TRBJ2-5,NA,TRBV6-1,NA,CASSVGEQETQYF,TGTGCCAGCAGCGTGGGGGAGCAAGAGACCCAGTACTTC
TRBJ2-1,NA,TRBV4-2,NA,CASSQRLQSSYNEQFF,TGTGCCAGCAGCCAACGACTCCAGAGCTCCTACAATGAGCAGTTCTTC
TRBJ1-6,NA,TRBV28,NA,CASSLLSYSPLHF,TGTGCCAGCAGTTTACTGTCTTATTCACCCCTCCACTTT
TRBJ2-5,NA,TRBV14,NA,CASTRTRGGGTQYF,TGTGCCAGCACCCGGACCAGGGGAGGAGGGACCCAGTACTTC
TRBJ2-3,NA,TRBV30,NA,CAWSSLGGVWTDTQYF,TGTGCCTGGAGTTCACTGGGGGGCGTCTGGACAGATACGCAGTATTTT
TRBJ1-1,TRBD1,TRBV5-4,NA,CASSVGQGVEAFF,TGTGCCAGCAGCGTGGGACAGGGGGTTGAAGCTTTCTTT
TRBJ1-1,TRBD1,TRBV2,NA,CATPPGQKGRENTEAFF,TGTGCCACCCCTCCGGGACAGAAGGGAAGGGAGAACACTGAAGCCTTCTTT
TRBJ1-1,NA,TRBV30,few,CAWSMQGLAFF,TGTGCCTGGAGTATGCAGGGCCTGGCTTTCTTT
TRBJ2-3,NA,TRBV7-9,once,CASSERLERADTQYF,TGTGCCAGCAGCGAGCGGCTAGAGAGGGCAGATACGCAGTATTTT